These 21 T cell receptor beta chains share one sample of origin, sequenced in a study of PD-L1 blockade in urothelial cancer. Sequenced by immunoSEQ multiplex PCR; TCRdb stores in-frame clones only, minus some. The table shows 75,000 to 90,000 clones, with 82% occurring only once. The source material was PBMCs, sampled around atezolizumab (anti-PD-L1) treatment. Receptors originate from an older man with urothelial cancer.

The chain combines TRBV5-4 with TRBJ2-7; TRBD1 matches 8 bases. Looked up from germline, CDR1 is SGHNT and CDR2 is YYREEE (reference sequence). Trimming cost V 0 bases and J 5 bases; bases outside gene matches: 10. The CDR3 spans 16 residues. The DNA for the CDR3 is TGTGCCAGCAGCTTGGACCTGACCGACAGGGGACACGAGCAGTACTTC. Protein sequence: CASSLDLTDRGHEQYF.

The chain combines TRBV7-8 with TRBJ1-2; D is perhaps TRBD1 (5 bases). V gave up 4 bases and J gave up 3 bases, with 15 bases separating them. CDR1 SGHVS and CDR2 FQNEAQ come from the germline V gene. The CDR3 is 15 amino acids. The CDR3 DNA reads as TGTGCCAGCAGCTCCGTCCAGGGAACTTACTATGGCTACACCTTC. Translating gives CASSSVQGTYYGYTF.

The chain carries TRBV7-3 and TRBJ2-1; 9 bases map to TRBD2. Germline assignment: CDR1 SGHTA and CDR2 FQGTGA. CDR3 length: 15 residues. Losses at the gene ends were 2 bases for V and 6 bases for J; bases not matched to a gene: 5. The CDR3 DNA reads as TGTGCCAGCAGCTTAGGGCGGGGGGGACCCAATGAGCAGTTCTTC. Protein: CASSLGRGGPNEQFF.

The chain is built from TRBV6-6 and TRBJ1-2; a possible D gene is TRBD1 (6 bases). The CDR3 length is 15 residues. With 6 bases removed from V and 5 bases from J, the gap between germline ends came to 19 bases. Germline assignment: CDR1 MNHNY and CDR2 SVGAGI (reference sequence). CDR3 in DNA: TGTGCCAGCAGCCTCAGCCTACAGGGAGGGTATGGCTACACCTTC. This sequence encodes CASSLSLQGGYGYTF.

J is TRBJ1-5 and V is TRBV5-1, with TRBD1 identical over 8 bases. The V gene's germline CDR1 is SGHRS and CDR2 YFSETQ. Unmatched junction bases numbered 3, after V lost 4 bases and J lost 3 bases. The CDR3 is 14 residues long. CDR3 coding DNA: TGCGCCAGCAGCACGACAGGGGCCAATCAGCCCCAGCATTTT. It yields the protein CASSTTGANQPQHF.

This clone was counted between two and nine times. The chain recombines TRBV9 with TRBJ1-3; D uncertain. CDR1 and CDR2 (germline): SGDLS, YYNGEE. V was cut by 2 bases and J by 4 bases, with 10 bases left in between. The CDR3 covers 14 residues. CDR3 protein: CASSVSGGGNTIYF. For the CDR3, the DNA is TGTGCCAGCAGCGTCTCAGGAGGGGGAAACACCATATATTTT.

This clone occurred a few times. This chain connects TRBV5-4 to TRBJ1-2, with TRBD1 matching 9 bases. CDR1 and CDR2 (germline): SGHNT, YYREEE (reference sequence). V lost 0 bases and J lost 5; bases outside the gene matches: 2. The CDR3 runs to 14 residues. CDR3 DNA sequence: TGTGCCAGCAGCTTGGGACAGGGGGATTATGGCTACACCTTC. Translating it yields CASSLGQGDYGYTF.

This clone was detected only a few times. The chain uses TRBV7-9 and TRBJ2-7; D might be TRBD1 (7 bases). Trimming removed 10 bases from V and 5 bases from J, with 15 bases in between. The CDR3 has 12 residues. Looked up from germline, CDR1 is SEHNR and CDR2 is FQNEAQ (reference sequence). In DNA form, the CDR3 reads TGTGCCATTGGACAGGACTACCACGAGCAGTACTTC. Translation: CAIGQDYHEQYF.

This clone has a handful of counts. One junction end disagrees with the germline gene, perhaps due to a read error. This chain links TRBV10-3 with TRBJ1-1; no clear D gene. Germline assignment: CDR1 ENHRY and CDR2 SYGVKD. The CDR3 consists of 14 residues. In nucleotides, the CDR3 is TGTGCCAGCAGTGGGTCGGGAGGGAACACTGAAGCTTTCTTT. Translating it yields CASSGSGGNTEAFF.

The chain employs TRBV5-4 and TRBJ2-7; D is perhaps TRBD2 (6 bases). Germline values: CDR1 SGHNT, CDR2 YYREEE (reference sequence). Trimming took off 0 bases at V and 2 bases at J, with 18 bases between the two ends. The CDR3 is made up of 17 amino acids. CDR3 amino acids: CASSLVVRATSTYEQYF. The CDR3 nucleotides are TGTGCCAGCAGCTTGGTAGTAAGGGCGACTAGTACCTACGAGCAGTACTTC.

The chain has TRBV29-1 and TRBJ2-2; 7 bases agree with TRBD1. Germline V gene data show CDR1 as SQVTM and CDR2 as ANQGSEA. V shed 4 bases, J shed 7 bases, and the junction held 6 bases outside the gene matches. There are 13 residues in the CDR3. In DNA, the CDR3 is TGCAGCGTTGTCCCCGACAGGGACGGGGAGCTGTTTTTT. As protein: CSVVPDRDGELFF.

The rearrangement uses TRBV5-1 and TRBJ1-2; 8 bases are a match to TRBD1. This CDR3 has 14 amino acids. J was trimmed by 6 bases and V by 0 bases; bases with no gene match: 4. CDR1 and CDR2 from the germline V gene are SGHRS and YFSETQ. CDR3 DNA: TGCGCCAGCAGCTTGGATAGGACAGGGCATGGCTACACCTTC. Translated, it gives CASSLDRTGHGYTF.

The gene calls are TRBV7-2 and TRBJ1-2; the match to TRBD1 covers 9 bases. The CDR3 totals 14 residues. With V trimmed by 5 bases and J by 4 bases, 5 bases remained unmatched. Germline CDR1 reads SGHTA; CDR2 reads FQGNSA. The CDR3 reads CASSPDRGIYGYTF. The CDR3 nucleotides are TGTGCCAGCAGCCCAGACAGGGGGATCTATGGCTACACCTTC.

The rearrangement links TRBV7-8 to TRBJ2-5, with D possibly TRBD1 on 6 matching bases. CDR3 length equals 13 residues. CDR1 is SGHVS and CDR2 is FQNEAQ in the germline V gene. The V end was cut by 5 bases, the J end by 2 bases, with 9 bases between. The CDR3 sequence: CASSPDRQETQYF. CDR3 DNA sequence: TGTGCCAGCAGCCCGGACAGACAAGAGACCCAGTACTTC.

The chain combines TRBV7-2 with TRBJ2-4; 14 bases map to TRBD2. J lost 8 bases, V lost 8 bases, and 5 bases had no gene match. CDR1 is SGHTA and CDR2 is FQGNSA in the germline V gene. This CDR3 is 14 amino acids long. CDR3 coding DNA: TGTGCCAGCGCCGGGACTAGCGGGAGTTACATTCAGTACTTC. This codes for CASAGTSGSYIQYF. Filled out from reference TRBV7-2 and TRBJ2-4, the complete variable domain reads GAGVSQSPSNKVTEKGKDVELRCDPISGHTALYWYRQSLGQGLEFLIYFQGNSAPDKSGLPSDRFSAERTGGSVSTLTIQRTQQEDSAVYLCASAGTSGSYIQYFGAGTRLSVL.

The chain couples TRBV7-2 to TRBJ1-2; no reliable D call. The germline CDR1 and CDR2 sequences are SGHTA and FQGNSA. CDR3 length: 13 amino acids. V was pared by 5 bases and J by 8 bases, with 15 bases between. The CDR3 loop is CASSPRVEEGYTF. The DNA of the CDR3 is TGTGCCAGCAGCCCGCGGGTCGAAGAAGGCTACACCTTC.

Comments on this clone: One end of the junction does not line up with germline, which may come from a read error. The chain couples TRBV7-7 to TRBJ2-5, with D possibly being TRBD1 (7 bases). Germline loops: CDR1 SSHAT, CDR2 FNYEAQ (reference sequence). The CDR3 covers 15 residues. The CDR3 region is CASSETPRGDRTQYF. In DNA, the CDR3 is TGTGCTAGCAGCGAGACACCCAGGGGGGATAGGACCCAGTACTTC.

The V and J genes are TRBV10-3 and TRBJ1-1; D gene ambiguous. There are 11 residues in the CDR3. The ends were cut back, 9 bases at V and 4 bases at J, with 9 bases in the middle. Germline assignment: CDR1 ENHRY and CDR2 SYGVKD. CDR3: CAISGSTEAFF. The CDR3 region has the DNA TGTGCCATTTCGGGAAGCACTGAAGCTTTCTTT.

The gene calls are TRBV7-3 and TRBJ1-1, with 8 nucleotides matching TRBD1. Trimming cost V 5 bases and J 7 bases; bases outside gene matches: 6. This CDR3 spans 13 amino acids. Germline CDR1 SGHTA, CDR2 FQGTGA. The CDR3 loop is CASSPGTGLEAFF. The CDR3 DNA follows: TGTGCCAGCAGCCCAGGGACAGGACTTGAAGCTTTCTTT. The whole variable domain, filled in from reference TRBV7-3 and TRBJ1-1, reads GAGVSQTPSNKVTEKGKYVELRCDPISGHTALYWYRQSLGQGPEFLIYFQGTGAADDSGLPNDRFFAVRPEGSVSTLKIQRTERGDSAVYLCASSPGTGLEAFFGQGTRLTVV.

This clone has just one count. CDR3 sequence (DNA): TGTGCCAGCAGCTTACCACAGGCGAGCGGGGGCTACACCTTC. It codes for CASSLPQASGGYTF. V gene TRBV7-9 combines with J gene TRBJ1-2; possible D gene TRBD1, 5 bases. V shed 2 bases and J shed 8 bases, with 15 bases lying between them. Germline lookup yields CDR1 SEHNR and CDR2 FQNEAQ (reference sequence). The CDR3 length is 14 residues.

This chain links TRBV7-9 with TRBJ2-1; D gene unclear. V gave up 2 bases and J gave up 0 bases, with 11 bases separating them. The germline gives CDR1 SEHNR, CDR2 FQNEAQ (reference sequence). CDR3 length equals 16 residues. CDR3 sequence: CASSLRGGSSYNEQFF. As DNA, the CDR3 is TGTGCCAGCAGCTTACGAGGCGGAAGCTCCTACAATGAGCAGTTCTTC.